The 24 T cell receptor beta chains presented below share a single source sample, sequenced in a study of CD8 T cells in Susac syndrome (dated by TCRdb to the late 2010s). Library prep was done by the immunoSEQ multiplex PCR assay. RNA was extracted using the RNeasy kit, and about 0.5 to 1 ug of the RNA was reverse transcribed with random hexamers. TCRdb reran the public reads through fastp at Q25 and MiXCR, keeping productive beta chains. Rows with a matching CDR3 protein are joined into one entry that keeps the most common DNA and genes. This sample lists some 180,000 distinct CDR3 sequences; over 75% were detected once. In total, the top ten clones hold about 0.1% of the sample. The sequencing sample was made of CD4+ T cells from PBMCs. The receptors shown here come from a human donor with Susac syndrome.

V usage is TRBV12-3 or TRBV12-4 and J usage is TRBJ2-5; no definite D call. V was pared by 6 bases and J by 5 bases, with 16 bases between. The CDR3 spans 14 residues. The CDR3 coding sequence is TGTGCCAGCAGAACCCAGTGGTTGGGGGAGACCCAGTACTTC. Protein product: CASRTQWLGETQYF.

This chain links TRBV12-3 or TRBV12-4 with TRBJ2-5; 14 nucleotides line up with TRBD2. The CDR3 length is 16 residues. Trimming removed 6 bases from V and 5 bases from J; junction bases left unmatched: 8. The CDR3 loop reads CASSTTSGGAWETQYF. The CDR3 DNA sequence: TGTGCCAGCAGCACGACTAGCGGGGGGGCCTGGGAGACCCAGTACTTC.

The chain couples TRBV20-1 to TRBJ2-7; 8 bases are a match to TRBD1. V dropped 4 bases and J dropped 5; count of bases not matched to a gene: 7. The CDR3 is made up of 13 amino acids. Germline CDR1 and CDR2: DFQATT and SNEGSKA (reference sequence). The CDR3 sequence is CSAKSDRVDEQYF. The CDR3 DNA is TGCAGTGCTAAATCGGACAGGGTAGACGAGCAGTACTTC.

The chain has TRBV28 and TRBJ1-2; D uncertain. This CDR3 contains 14 residues. V was pared by 7 bases and J by 3 bases, with 15 bases between. CDR1 and CDR2 (germline): MDHEN, SYDVKM. DNA for the CDR3: TGTGCCAGCACCTCGGGAGGCTTTGACTATGGCTACACCTTC. Protein sequence: CASTSGGFDYGYTF.

This chain uses TRBV7-3 with TRBJ2-2; D is unresolved. CDR3 length: 16 amino acids. The ends were cut back, 1 base at V and 6 bases at J, with 15 bases in the middle. The germline V gene has CDR1 SGHTA and CDR2 FQGTGA. CDR3 bases: TGTGCCAGCAGCTTAATTGAGACCCCGCTTCCCGGGGAGCTGTTTTTT. This gives the protein CASSLIETPLPGELFF.

The chain links TRBV29-1 to TRBJ2-7, with 10 bases aligning to TRBD1. Trimming at V came to 5 bases and at J to 3 bases, leaving 10 bases not matched to a gene. Germline V gene sequence: CDR1 SQVTM, CDR2 ANQGSEA. CDR3 size: 15 residues. CDR3 amino acids: CSVRAAGTGVYEQYF. The CDR3 DNA sequence: TGCAGCGTTAGAGCCGCGGGGACAGGGGTCTACGAGCAGTACTTC.

The J gene is TRBJ2-3, the V gene TRBV6-5; no reliable D call. The CDR3 contains 15 residues. V was shortened by 2 bases and J by 0 bases, with 9 bases between the two germline ends. The V gene's germline CDR1 is MNHEY and CDR2 SVGAGI. The CDR3 nucleotides read TGTGCCAGCAGTTACGGACGCTACAGCACAGATACGCAGTATTTT. Its translation is CASSYGRYSTDTQYF.

The genes are TRBV20-1 and TRBJ2-7; TRBD1 matches at 10 bases. CDR1 and CDR2 (germline): DFQATT, SNEGSKA (reference sequence). The CDR3 length is 14 residues. The trim removed 4 bases at V and 2 bases at J, leaving 5 bases unmatched. CDR3 nucleotides: TGCAGTGCTACCCGGACAGGGGGGCCCTACGAGCAGTACTTC. Translating gives CSATRTGGPYEQYF.

The chain couples TRBV29-1 to TRBJ2-7; D is unresolved. Germline values: CDR1 SQVTM, CDR2 ANQGSEA. V was cut by 6 bases and J by 2 bases, with 14 bases left in between. The CDR3 consists of 13 residues. The CDR3 nucleotides read TGCAGCGTCAGCTACGGGCTTACCTACGAGCAGTACTTC. Translated, it gives CSVSYGLTYEQYF.

The V and J genes are TRBV3-1 and TRBJ1-5; tentatively, D is TRBD1 (5 bases). V lost 2 bases and J 7 bases, leaving 9 bases between the germline ends. The CDR3 spans 13 residues. Germline assignment: CDR1 LGHDT and CDR2 YNNKEL (reference sequence). The CDR3 DNA reads TGTGCCAGCAGCCAACAGGGTGGACAGCCCCAGCATTTT. Amino acids: CASSQQGGQPQHF.

This clonotype was counted only a few times. The rearrangement links TRBV5-4 to TRBJ2-6; D unresolved. CDR1 is SGHNT and CDR2 is YYREEE in the germline V gene (reference sequence). The CDR3 consists of 16 residues. Trimming removed 2 bases at V and 0 bases at J, with 9 bases between. CDR3 loop: CASSFAATSGANVLTF. CDR3 coding DNA: TGTGCCAGCAGCTTCGCAGCAACCTCTGGGGCCAACGTCCTGACTTTC.

The chain is built from TRBV2 and TRBJ2-2; maybe TRBD1 (5 bases). V was clipped by 3 bases and J by 4 bases, with 6 bases between them. This CDR3 has 13 residues. Germline CDR1 reads SNHLY; CDR2 reads FYNNEI. In DNA form, the CDR3 reads TGTGCCAGCAGTGACAGGGCCACCGGGGAGCTGTTTTTT. The encoded protein is CASSDRATGELFF.

The gene calls are TRBV29-1 and TRBJ1-1, with 7 nucleotides matching TRBD1. V shed 6 bases and J 5 bases; nucleotides not matched to a gene: 9. Per germline, CDR1 SQVTM and CDR2 ANQGSEA. The length of the CDR3 is 13 residues. The CDR3 coding sequence is TGCAGCGTCGCAGCCCAGGGGGGTACTGAAGCTTTCTTT. Translated, it gives CSVAAQGGTEAFF. The entire variable domain, with the rest obtained from reference TRBV29-1 and TRBJ1-1, is as follows: SAVISQKPSRDICQRGTSLTIQCQVDSQVTMMFWYRQQPGQSLTLIATANQGSEATYESGFVIDKFPISRPNLTFSTLTVSNMSPEDSSIYLCSVAAQGGTEAFFGQGTRLTVV.

The genes are TRBV12-3 or TRBV12-4 and TRBJ2-7; 7 bases align to TRBD2. CDR3 size: 14 residues. The junction had 7 bases not matched to a gene; V was cut back by 5 bases and J by 3 bases. The CDR3 here is CASSRTPGGYEQYF. The CDR3 DNA sequence: TGTGCCAGCAGTCGGACGCCGGGGGGCTACGAGCAGTACTTC.

The chain recombines TRBV5-4 with TRBJ2-5; 7 nucleotides agree with TRBD2. In germline, CDR1 is SGHNT, CDR2 YYREEE (reference sequence). J lost 3 bases, V lost 4 bases, and 3 bases had no gene match. This CDR3 contains 13 residues. CDR3 in DNA: TGTGCCAGCAGCAAAACTAGCGAAGAGACCCAGTACTTC. It encodes CASSKTSEETQYF.

J is TRBJ2-1 and V is TRBV20-1; D remains ambiguous. Germline lookup yields CDR1 DFQATT and CDR2 SNEGSKA (reference sequence). V lost 5 bases and J lost 6, with 14 bases in between. CDR3 length: 13 amino acids. As DNA, the CDR3 is TGCAGTGCTCTGGGCTATCTTGGCAATGAGCAGTTCTTC. Translated: CSALGYLGNEQFF.

This chain uses TRBV9 with TRBJ2-1, with a weak D call TRBD1 (5 bases). The germline CDR1 and CDR2 sequences are SGDLS and YYNGEE. V was shortened by 0 bases and J by 8 bases, with 18 bases between the two germline ends. The CDR3 contains 16 residues. CDR3 amino acids: CASSVEGSPREYEQFF. For the CDR3, the DNA is TGTGCCAGCAGCGTAGAGGGGTCCCCTCGAGAGTATGAGCAGTTCTTC.

The chain employs TRBV23-1 and TRBJ2-3; 7 nucleotides agree with TRBD1. TRBV23-1 qualifies as an ORF whose function is uncertain. The J segment lost 3 bases and the V segment lost 7 bases, leaving 16 bases of the junction unmatched. This CDR3 has 17 residues. The CDR3 protein is CASNKEPRRGLTDTQYF. The CDR3 DNA reads TGCGCCAGCAATAAAGAGCCACGCAGGGGGTTGACAGATACGCAGTATTTT.

This clonotype appeared a single time. The V gene is TRBV6-1, the J gene TRBJ2-5; 9 bases fit TRBD2. The ends lost 6 bases at V and 9 bases at J; junction bases unmatched: 14. The germline gives CDR1 MNHNS, CDR2 SASEGT. The CDR3 has 15 amino acids. DNA of the CDR3: TGTGCCAGCAGGAGGCGGGTAGCGGGGGATACGGCCCAGTACTTC. Protein: CASRRRVAGDTAQYF.

This clonotype was recorded only once. The chain links TRBV20-1 to TRBJ2-3; TRBD1 matches 10 bases. This CDR3 is built from 14 residues. V lost 6 bases and J lost 2; bases outside the gene matches: 5. Germline V lookup: CDR1 DFQATT, CDR2 SNEGSKA (reference sequence). The CDR3 protein is CSARGQGVTDTQYF. Here the CDR3 DNA reads TGCAGTGCCCGTGGACAGGGGGTCACAGATACGCAGTATTTT.

The rearrangement joins TRBV3-1 to TRBJ2-1; 7 bases are shared with TRBD1. The V gene's germline CDR1 is LGHDT and CDR2 YNNKEL (reference sequence). The CDR3 extends over 16 amino acids. Germline trimming cut 1 base from V and 4 bases from J; bases unmatched to any gene: 7. The CDR3 DNA reads TGTGCCAGCAGCCAAGGGGGACAGATAACTTACAATGAGCAGTTCTTC. It codes for CASSQGGQITYNEQFF.

The chain uses TRBV2 and TRBJ2-3, with TRBD2 as a possible D gene (6 bases). The CDR3 consists of 14 residues. Between the trimmed V and J ends, which lost 8 bases and 1 base, there was a span of 13 bases. Looked up from germline, CDR1 is SNHLY and CDR2 is FYNNEI. The CDR3 loop is CASPGTGRTDTQYF. The CDR3 DNA is TGTGCCAGCCCAGGGACTGGTCGCACAGATACGCAGTATTTT.

This chain uses TRBV7-6 with TRBJ2-5; TRBD2 is a possible D gene (7 bases). This CDR3 spans 17 amino acids. The germline V and J ends were trimmed by 5 bases and 10 bases, with 29 bases remaining between them. Germline V lookup: CDR1 SGHVS, CDR2 FNYEAQ. CDR3 sequence (DNA): TGTGCCAGCAGCAACGGAGGTGGAGCGGCTAGGGGAGGGGGCCAGTACTTC. Protein: CASSNGGGAARGGGQYF.

The genes are TRBV11-1 and TRBJ2-7; perhaps D is TRBD1 or TRBD2 (6 bases each). This CDR3 has 20 amino acids. CDR1 SGHAT and CDR2 FQDESV come from the germline V gene (reference sequence). V gave up 2 bases and J gave up 3 bases, with 29 bases separating them. The CDR3 protein is CASSLFSGGGVRGGGYEQYF. The CDR3 nucleotides read TGTGCCAGCAGCTTATTCTCGGGCGGAGGGGTGAGAGGAGGGGGCTACGAGCAGTACTTC.